Shown below are 8 T cell receptor beta chains from a single sample sequenced in a study of CD8 T cells in ankylosing spondylitis. General observations from the study: A motif of 7 to 9 highly homologous TCR beta variants was seen as apparently characteristic of ankylosing spondylitis blood.

The antigens of these receptors remain unknown. TCRdb re-called the 5' RACE reads with MiXCR, one entry per CDR3 protein. The table has fewer than 550,000 distinct CDR3 sequences, approximately 5.3% seen once. The sample taken for sequencing was blood, either unsorted or a sorted T cell fraction (not recorded which). These receptors all stem from a male donor with ankylosing spondylitis.

This clonotype has ten or more counts. The chain has TRBV5-1 and TRBJ2-7; 10 nucleotides match TRBD2. CDR3 length equals 17 residues. Germline loops: CDR1 SGHRS, CDR2 YFSETQ. V lost 3 bases and J lost 2; bases outside the gene matches: 11. CDR3: CASSSPFSGRPTYEQYF. The CDR3 DNA reads TGCGCCAGCAGCTCTCCATTTAGCGGGAGGCCAACCTACGAGCAGTACTTC.

This clonotype has a count of ten or more. The chain links TRBV10-3 to TRBJ2-5, with D perhaps being TRBD1 or TRBD2 (5 bases each). V lost 6 bases and J lost 4, with 9 bases in between. CDR1 is ENHRY and CDR2 is SYGVKD in the germline V gene. The CDR3 totals 12 residues. The CDR3 protein is CAIRGTGETQYF. As DNA, the CDR3 is TGTGCCATCAGGGGGACGGGAGAGACCCAGTACTTC.

The chain uses TRBV5-1 and TRBJ2-5; 11 positions agree with TRBD1. Germline CDR1 SGHRS, CDR2 YFSETQ. CDR3 size: 16 residues. The J segment lost 5 bases and the V segment lost 1 base, leaving 7 bases of the junction unmatched. CDR3 sequence reads: CASSLRDRGFWETQYF. CDR3 in DNA: TGCGCCAGCAGCTTGAGGGACAGGGGGTTTTGGGAGACCCAGTACTTC.

This clonotype was observed at least ten times. The rearrangement joins TRBV18 to TRBJ1-2, with D possibly TRBD1 on 5 matching bases. Between the trimmed V and J ends, which lost 6 bases and 4 bases, there was a span of 18 bases. Germline V gives CDR1 KGHSH, CDR2 LQKENI. This CDR3 is 15 amino acids long. This CDR3 is CASSSTETQFYGYTF. For the CDR3, the DNA is TGTGCCAGCTCGTCGACAGAGACCCAATTCTATGGCTACACCTTC.

This clonotype was picked up many times. The J gene is TRBJ2-2, the V gene TRBV20-1, with D tentatively TRBD1 (6 bases). The CDR3 extends over 16 amino acids. Trimming removed 3 bases from V and 0 bases from J, with 14 bases in between. Germline V CDR1 and CDR2: DFQATT, SNEGSKA (reference sequence). CDR3 protein: CSARKRGFANTGELFF. The CDR3 DNA sequence: TGCAGTGCTAGGAAAAGGGGGTTCGCGAACACCGGGGAGCTGTTTTTT.

V usage is TRBV6-1 and J usage is TRBJ2-7; possible D gene TRBD2, 6 bases. The germline V and J ends were trimmed by 4 bases and 5 bases, with 6 bases remaining between them. Germline CDR1 reads MNHNS; CDR2 reads SASEGT. This CDR3 region has 11 residues. The CDR3 is CASSGRDEQYF. CDR3 sequence (DNA): TGTGCCAGCAGTGGGAGGGACGAGCAGTACTTC.

There are many counts of this clonotype. The genes are TRBV5-1 and TRBJ2-1, with 8 positions matching TRBD1. The CDR3 length is 13 residues. Germline V gene data show CDR1 as SGHRS and CDR2 as YFSETQ. V trimming: 3 bases; J trimming: 8 bases; junction bases outside the gene matches: 4. The CDR3 protein is CASSWTGNHEQFF. CDR3 nucleotide sequence: TGCGCCAGCAGCTGGACAGGGAATCATGAGCAGTTCTTC.

This clonotype was detected many times. The chain has TRBV12-3 or TRBV12-4 and TRBJ2-5; TRBD2 is a possible D gene (6 bases). The CDR3 spans 11 residues. V shed 11 bases and J shed 9 bases, with 16 bases lying between them. The DNA of the CDR3 is TGTGCCGGCGGGGACGGCGGGGCCCAGTACTTC. Translation gives CAGGDGGAQYF.